The 28 T cell receptor beta chains presented below share a single source sample, sequenced in a study of blood T cell repertoires in COVID-19 (dated by TCRdb to about 2020). Libraries were made using the immunoSEQ multiplex PCR assay. The table was pulled from immuneACCESS by TCRdb, which kept in-frame rearrangements only. Such tables lose some clones; where checked, under half of the loss comes from unresolved V genes, and the rest has no known cause. This sample gives 350,000 or so clones in total; more than 85% of them show up just once. Jointly, the top ten make up about 18% of the sample. Specimen: PBMCs or T cells enriched from blood (not recorded which). The receptors stem from a woman between 25 and 40 years old who had recovered from COVID-19.

The table lists this clone with a few counts. This chain uses TRBV14 with TRBJ2-1, with a tentative D call TRBD1 (6 bases). V was cut by 4 bases and J by 6 bases, with 25 bases left in between. The CDR3 consists of 18 residues. The germline CDR1 and CDR2 sequences are SGHDN and FVKESK. The CDR3 region is CASSRSLWGRRPVNEQFF. The CDR3 DNA sequence: TGTGCCAGCAGCCGCAGCCTTTGGGGGCGCCGACCGGTCAATGAGCAGTTCTTC.

The genes are TRBV18 and TRBJ2-1, with 7 bases lining up with TRBD1. Germline CDR1 is KGHSH and CDR2 is LQKENI. The CDR3 has 15 amino acids. V dropped 6 bases and J dropped 3; count of bases not matched to a gene: 8. The CDR3 reads CASSAGQAIYNEQFF. Written as DNA, the CDR3 is TGTGCCAGCTCGGCTGGACAGGCGATCTACAATGAGCAGTTCTTC.

Details on this clone: This CDR3 is also generated by other DNA sequences in the sample. CDR3 amino acids: CASSLDISNQPQHF. In DNA, the CDR3 is TGTGCCAGCAGCTTAGACATTAGCAATCAGCCCCAGCATTTT. The chain couples TRBV11-2 to TRBJ1-5, with unresolved D. The CDR3 is 14 amino acids. Trimming removed 0 bases from V and 0 bases from J, with 3 bases in between. Germline V CDR1 and CDR2: SGHAT, FQNNGV. Filled out from reference TRBV11-2 and TRBJ1-5, the complete variable domain reads EAGVAQSPRYKIIEKRQSVAFWCNPISGHATLYWYQQILGQGPKLLIQFQNNGVVDDSQLPKDRFSAERLKGVDSTLKIQPAKLEDSAVYLCASSLDISNQPQHFGDGTRLSIL.

V and J are TRBV28 and TRBJ2-2; 16 positions agree with TRBD2. The CDR3 has 16 amino acids. V was pared by 8 bases and J by 6 bases, with 6 bases of the junction left unmatched. Looked up from germline, CDR1 is MDHEN and CDR2 is SYDVKM. CDR3 sequence: CASDGTSGGAPGELFF. In DNA, the CDR3 is TGTGCCAGCGATGGGACTAGCGGGGGGGCCCCCGGGGAGCTGTTTTTT.

This clone appeared a single time. The chain recombines TRBV2 with TRBJ2-7; 7 bases are a match to TRBD2. V shed 7 bases and J 4 bases; nucleotides not matched to a gene: 10. CDR1 SNHLY and CDR2 FYNNEI come from the germline V gene. CDR3 length: 14 residues. CDR3 residues: CASKVMGGSYEQYF. The CDR3 DNA is TGTGCCAGCAAGGTTATGGGGGGGTCGTACGAGCAGTACTTC.

The V call is TRBV4-1, the J call TRBJ1-4, with D perhaps TRBD1 (6 bases). Trimming pared 1 base from V and 3 bases from J, leaving 18 bases between. CDR1 and CDR2 from the germline V gene are MGHRA and YSYEKL. The CDR3 covers 18 residues. In nucleotides, the CDR3 is TGCGCCAGCAGCCAAGTGCTCTGGCGGACAGACTCTAATGAAAAACTGTTTTTT. Translating it yields CASSQVLWRTDSNEKLFF.

The CDR3, as DNA: TGTGCCAGCACGAAGGGGGAAGCTAACTATGGCTACACCTTC. Its translation: CASTKGEANYGYTF. The chain has TRBV7-8 and TRBJ1-2; D possibly corresponds to TRBD1 (6 bases). Between the trimmed V and J ends, which lost 7 bases and 0 bases, there was a span of 12 bases. Germline V lookup: CDR1 SGHVS, CDR2 FQNEAQ. There are 14 residues in the CDR3.

The chain employs TRBV6-5 and TRBJ1-2, with 9 bases that match TRBD1. CDR3 size: 15 residues. V shed 6 bases, J shed 6 bases, and the junction held 11 bases outside the gene matches. Looked up from germline, CDR1 is MNHEY and CDR2 is SVGAGI. The CDR3 reads CASSGTQGAGNGYTF. CDR3 coding DNA: TGTGCCAGCAGCGGGACACAGGGGGCGGGGAATGGCTACACCTTC.

This clone was detected only a few times. The chain carries TRBV19 and TRBJ1-5; D uncertain. CDR1 is LNHDA, CDR2 SQIVND, per germline (reference sequence). This CDR3 is 15 amino acids long. The ends were cut back, 7 bases at V and 0 bases at J, with 13 bases in the middle. CDR3 region: CASTRGAYSNQPQHF. The CDR3 region has the DNA TGTGCCAGTACCCGAGGAGCTTATAGCAATCAGCCCCAGCATTTT. The entire variable domain, with the rest obtained from reference TRBV19 and TRBJ1-5, is as follows: DGGITQSPKYLFRKEGQNVTLSCEQNLNHDAMYWYRQDPGQGLRLIYYSQIVNDFQKGDIAEGYSVSREKKESFPLTVTSAQKNPTAFYLCASTRGAYSNQPQHFGDGTRLSIL.

The chain carries TRBV24-1 and TRBJ1-6; a weak D match, TRBD1 (5 bases). Trimming pared 4 bases from V and 4 bases from J, leaving 7 bases between. This CDR3 comprises 14 residues. CDR1 is KGHDR, CDR2 SFDVKD, per germline. The CDR3 reads CATSEDSYNSPLHF. The CDR3 DNA is TGTGCCACCAGTGAAGACAGTTATAATTCACCCCTCCACTTT.

The chain is built from TRBV7-9 and TRBJ2-5, with 7 bases matching TRBD2. The J segment lost 5 bases and the V segment lost 5 bases, leaving 11 bases of the junction unmatched. Germline V gene sequence: CDR1 SEHNR, CDR2 FQNEAQ (reference sequence). The CDR3 totals 15 residues. CDR3 loop: CASSLSGGLRETQYF. CDR3 sequence (DNA): TGTGCCAGCAGCCTATCCGGGGGGTTACGGGAGACCCAGTACTTC.

The chain is built from TRBV11-2 and TRBJ2-1; 7 bases line up with TRBD1. V gave up 7 bases and J gave up 0 bases; unmatched junction bases: 9. The germline V gene has CDR1 SGHAT and CDR2 FQNNGV. This CDR3 contains 16 residues. CDR3 protein: CASISTGTASYNEQFF. The CDR3 DNA reads as TGTGCCAGCATCTCAACCGGGACAGCCTCCTACAATGAGCAGTTCTTC.

The chain links TRBV10-3 to TRBJ2-5; TRBD1 matches 9 bases. J was trimmed by 2 bases and V by 5 bases; bases with no gene match: 3. This CDR3 is built from 14 residues. Germline V gives CDR1 ENHRY, CDR2 SYGVKD. The CDR3 bases are TGTGCCATCAGTTGGGACAGGGAGCAAGAGACCCAGTACTTC. This sequence encodes CAISWDREQETQYF.

V usage is TRBV20-1 and J usage is TRBJ2-7; D unclear. The germline gives CDR1 DFQATT, CDR2 SNEGSKA (reference sequence). The CDR3 runs 11 residues. Trimming took off 1 base at V and 5 bases at J, with 6 bases between the two ends. As DNA, the CDR3 is TGCAGTGCTAGAGGTCCCAACGAGCAGTACTTC. Translating it yields CSARGPNEQYF.

The chain recombines TRBV30 with TRBJ1-1; D gene ambiguous. Germline CDR1 and CDR2: GTSNPN and SVGIG (reference sequence). This CDR3 spans 14 amino acids. The V and J ends lost 0 bases and 2 bases respectively, with 10 bases between them. In DNA form, the CDR3 reads TGTGCCTGGAGTGTACAAGGGAGCAACACTGAAGCTTTCTTT. Translating it yields CAWSVQGSNTEAFF.

This clone was observed a single time. The chain uses TRBV18 and TRBJ2-4; TRBD1 agrees at 9 bases. The CDR3 length is 12 residues. The V and J ends lost 8 bases and 7 bases, in that order; junction bases with no gene match: 3. The germline gives CDR1 KGHSH, CDR2 LQKENI. CDR3 loop: CASRGQGNIQYF. The CDR3 region has the DNA TGTGCCAGCCGCGGACAGGGGAACATTCAGTACTTC. Based on the CDR3 plus reference TRBV18 and TRBJ2-4, the full variable domain is NAGVMQNPRHLVRRRGQEARLRCSPMKGHSHVYWYRQLPEEGLKFMVYLQKENIIDESGMPKERFSAEFPKEGPSILRIQQVVRGDSAAYFCASRGQGNIQYFGAGTRLSVL.

This clone has a handful of counts. The rearrangement joins TRBV9 to TRBJ2-1; 8 bases line up with TRBD2. Germline loops: CDR1 SGDLS, CDR2 YYNGEE. CDR3 length: 14 residues. V lost 0 bases, J lost 12 bases, and 8 bases stayed unmatched. The CDR3 here is CASSVDPGGRLQFF. The CDR3 nucleotides read TGTGCCAGCAGCGTAGATCCGGGGGGGCGGTTGCAGTTCTTC.

The chain employs TRBV7-8 and TRBJ2-4; 8 positions agree with TRBD2. Germline CDR1 SGHVS, CDR2 FQNEAQ. Trimming cost V 1 base and J 4 bases; bases outside gene matches: 0. CDR3 length: 14 amino acids. CDR3 coding DNA: TGTGCCAGCAGCTTAGAGCGGGAGAAAAACATTCAGTACTTC. This codes for CASSLEREKNIQYF.

This chain uses TRBV11-3 with TRBJ1-2; 9 positions agree with TRBD1. Trimming removed 4 bases from V and 8 bases from J; junction bases left unmatched: 11. This CDR3 is 15 amino acids long. Per germline, CDR1 SGHNT and CDR2 YENEEA. The CDR3 here is CASSSPDPGQGGYTF. The CDR3 DNA reads as TGTGCCAGCAGCTCTCCAGATCCGGGACAGGGAGGCTACACCTTC.

The chain is built from TRBV15 and TRBJ2-7, with 9 bases that match TRBD1. CDR3 length: 16 amino acids. Germline V lookup: CDR1 LNHNV, CDR2 YYDKDF (reference sequence). V lost 0 bases to trimming and J lost 5 bases; unmatched junction nucleotides: 8. The CDR3 loop is CATSREISRDRDEQYF. In DNA, the CDR3 is TGTGCCACCAGCAGAGAGATCTCCCGGGACAGGGACGAGCAGTACTTC.

The chain couples TRBV30 to TRBJ2-4, with D perhaps matching TRBD1 (6 bases). Trimming left V 0 bases short and J 1 base short, with 13 bases between. Germline V gene sequence: CDR1 GTSNPN, CDR2 SVGIG (reference sequence). This CDR3 is built from 16 residues. CDR3 coding DNA: TGTGCCTGGAGTGTACAGGGCGCCACGGCCAAAAACATTCAGTACTTC. It codes for CAWSVQGATAKNIQYF.

Here the CDR3 reads CASSKQGRDGYTF. The CDR3 DNA is TGTGCCAGCAGCAAACAGGGGCGGGATGGCTACACCTTC. This chain links TRBV2 with TRBJ1-2; 7 nucleotides align to TRBD1. Germline V lookup: CDR1 SNHLY, CDR2 FYNNEI. Germline trimming cut 6 bases from V and 6 bases from J; bases unmatched to any gene: 7. This CDR3 contains 13 residues.

The table lists this clone with a count of one. The chain uses TRBV14 and TRBJ2-1; D is ambiguous. Germline V CDR1 and CDR2: SGHDN, FVKESK. CDR3 length: 13 residues. With 2 bases removed from V and 6 bases from J, the gap between germline ends came to 8 bases. The CDR3 DNA reads as TGTGCCAGCAGCCAATTCCGCGGCAATGAGCAGTTCTTC. Protein product: CASSQFRGNEQFF.

V is TRBV5-6 and J is TRBJ1-2, with D tentatively TRBD1 (5 bases). This CDR3 is built from 11 residues. Germline-derived CDR1 and CDR2 are SGHDT and YYEEEE. Between the trimmed V and J ends, which lost 2 bases and 9 bases, there was a span of 8 bases. DNA for the CDR3: TGTGCCAGCAGCTTTGACAGAAGCTACACCTTC. Its protein is CASSFDRSYTF.

This chain connects TRBV18 to TRBJ1-4; D not certain. Between the trimmed V and J ends, which lost 4 bases and 7 bases, there was a span of 16 bases. Germline values: CDR1 KGHSH, CDR2 LQKENI. This CDR3 has 15 residues. The CDR3 DNA follows: TGTGCCAGCTCACTATCGGGAGGAGGCGGTGAAAAACTGTTTTTT. It encodes CASSLSGGGGEKLFF. Together with reference TRBV18 and TRBJ1-4, the CDR3 gives the full variable domain: NAGVMQNPRHLVRRRGQEARLRCSPMKGHSHVYWYRQLPEEGLKFMVYLQKENIIDESGMPKERFSAEFPKEGPSILRIQQVVRGDSAAYFCASSLSGGGGEKLFFGSGTQLSVL.

V is TRBV18 and J is TRBJ2-4, with D maybe TRBD1 (6 bases). This CDR3 spans 14 amino acids. Germline assignment: CDR1 KGHSH and CDR2 LQKENI. V shed 2 bases and J shed 13 bases, with 18 bases lying between them. The CDR3 DNA reads TGTGCCAGCTCACCAGGATCTGGGGGCGAGTCGCAGTACTTC. It encodes CASSPGSGGESQYF.

This rearrangement joins TRBV6-1 to TRBJ2-1, with no clear D. This CDR3 is 14 amino acids long. The germline CDR1 and CDR2 sequences are MNHNS and SASEGT. V shed 11 bases and J shed 5 bases, with 19 bases lying between them. CDR3 sequence: CASQWSKANNEQFF. The DNA for the CDR3 is TGTGCCTCCCAATGGTCCAAAGCCAACAATGAGCAGTTCTTC.

CDR3 loop: CASSPRATGGFTEAFF. In nucleotides, the CDR3 is TGTGCCAGTAGTCCCCGGGCGACAGGGGGCTTCACTGAAGCTTTCTTT. The V call is TRBV19, the J call TRBJ1-1; 10 bases agree with TRBD1. With V trimmed by 5 bases and J by 4 bases, 10 bases remained unmatched. Per the germline V gene, CDR1 is LNHDA and CDR2 is SQIVND (reference sequence). The CDR3 loop spans 16 amino acids.